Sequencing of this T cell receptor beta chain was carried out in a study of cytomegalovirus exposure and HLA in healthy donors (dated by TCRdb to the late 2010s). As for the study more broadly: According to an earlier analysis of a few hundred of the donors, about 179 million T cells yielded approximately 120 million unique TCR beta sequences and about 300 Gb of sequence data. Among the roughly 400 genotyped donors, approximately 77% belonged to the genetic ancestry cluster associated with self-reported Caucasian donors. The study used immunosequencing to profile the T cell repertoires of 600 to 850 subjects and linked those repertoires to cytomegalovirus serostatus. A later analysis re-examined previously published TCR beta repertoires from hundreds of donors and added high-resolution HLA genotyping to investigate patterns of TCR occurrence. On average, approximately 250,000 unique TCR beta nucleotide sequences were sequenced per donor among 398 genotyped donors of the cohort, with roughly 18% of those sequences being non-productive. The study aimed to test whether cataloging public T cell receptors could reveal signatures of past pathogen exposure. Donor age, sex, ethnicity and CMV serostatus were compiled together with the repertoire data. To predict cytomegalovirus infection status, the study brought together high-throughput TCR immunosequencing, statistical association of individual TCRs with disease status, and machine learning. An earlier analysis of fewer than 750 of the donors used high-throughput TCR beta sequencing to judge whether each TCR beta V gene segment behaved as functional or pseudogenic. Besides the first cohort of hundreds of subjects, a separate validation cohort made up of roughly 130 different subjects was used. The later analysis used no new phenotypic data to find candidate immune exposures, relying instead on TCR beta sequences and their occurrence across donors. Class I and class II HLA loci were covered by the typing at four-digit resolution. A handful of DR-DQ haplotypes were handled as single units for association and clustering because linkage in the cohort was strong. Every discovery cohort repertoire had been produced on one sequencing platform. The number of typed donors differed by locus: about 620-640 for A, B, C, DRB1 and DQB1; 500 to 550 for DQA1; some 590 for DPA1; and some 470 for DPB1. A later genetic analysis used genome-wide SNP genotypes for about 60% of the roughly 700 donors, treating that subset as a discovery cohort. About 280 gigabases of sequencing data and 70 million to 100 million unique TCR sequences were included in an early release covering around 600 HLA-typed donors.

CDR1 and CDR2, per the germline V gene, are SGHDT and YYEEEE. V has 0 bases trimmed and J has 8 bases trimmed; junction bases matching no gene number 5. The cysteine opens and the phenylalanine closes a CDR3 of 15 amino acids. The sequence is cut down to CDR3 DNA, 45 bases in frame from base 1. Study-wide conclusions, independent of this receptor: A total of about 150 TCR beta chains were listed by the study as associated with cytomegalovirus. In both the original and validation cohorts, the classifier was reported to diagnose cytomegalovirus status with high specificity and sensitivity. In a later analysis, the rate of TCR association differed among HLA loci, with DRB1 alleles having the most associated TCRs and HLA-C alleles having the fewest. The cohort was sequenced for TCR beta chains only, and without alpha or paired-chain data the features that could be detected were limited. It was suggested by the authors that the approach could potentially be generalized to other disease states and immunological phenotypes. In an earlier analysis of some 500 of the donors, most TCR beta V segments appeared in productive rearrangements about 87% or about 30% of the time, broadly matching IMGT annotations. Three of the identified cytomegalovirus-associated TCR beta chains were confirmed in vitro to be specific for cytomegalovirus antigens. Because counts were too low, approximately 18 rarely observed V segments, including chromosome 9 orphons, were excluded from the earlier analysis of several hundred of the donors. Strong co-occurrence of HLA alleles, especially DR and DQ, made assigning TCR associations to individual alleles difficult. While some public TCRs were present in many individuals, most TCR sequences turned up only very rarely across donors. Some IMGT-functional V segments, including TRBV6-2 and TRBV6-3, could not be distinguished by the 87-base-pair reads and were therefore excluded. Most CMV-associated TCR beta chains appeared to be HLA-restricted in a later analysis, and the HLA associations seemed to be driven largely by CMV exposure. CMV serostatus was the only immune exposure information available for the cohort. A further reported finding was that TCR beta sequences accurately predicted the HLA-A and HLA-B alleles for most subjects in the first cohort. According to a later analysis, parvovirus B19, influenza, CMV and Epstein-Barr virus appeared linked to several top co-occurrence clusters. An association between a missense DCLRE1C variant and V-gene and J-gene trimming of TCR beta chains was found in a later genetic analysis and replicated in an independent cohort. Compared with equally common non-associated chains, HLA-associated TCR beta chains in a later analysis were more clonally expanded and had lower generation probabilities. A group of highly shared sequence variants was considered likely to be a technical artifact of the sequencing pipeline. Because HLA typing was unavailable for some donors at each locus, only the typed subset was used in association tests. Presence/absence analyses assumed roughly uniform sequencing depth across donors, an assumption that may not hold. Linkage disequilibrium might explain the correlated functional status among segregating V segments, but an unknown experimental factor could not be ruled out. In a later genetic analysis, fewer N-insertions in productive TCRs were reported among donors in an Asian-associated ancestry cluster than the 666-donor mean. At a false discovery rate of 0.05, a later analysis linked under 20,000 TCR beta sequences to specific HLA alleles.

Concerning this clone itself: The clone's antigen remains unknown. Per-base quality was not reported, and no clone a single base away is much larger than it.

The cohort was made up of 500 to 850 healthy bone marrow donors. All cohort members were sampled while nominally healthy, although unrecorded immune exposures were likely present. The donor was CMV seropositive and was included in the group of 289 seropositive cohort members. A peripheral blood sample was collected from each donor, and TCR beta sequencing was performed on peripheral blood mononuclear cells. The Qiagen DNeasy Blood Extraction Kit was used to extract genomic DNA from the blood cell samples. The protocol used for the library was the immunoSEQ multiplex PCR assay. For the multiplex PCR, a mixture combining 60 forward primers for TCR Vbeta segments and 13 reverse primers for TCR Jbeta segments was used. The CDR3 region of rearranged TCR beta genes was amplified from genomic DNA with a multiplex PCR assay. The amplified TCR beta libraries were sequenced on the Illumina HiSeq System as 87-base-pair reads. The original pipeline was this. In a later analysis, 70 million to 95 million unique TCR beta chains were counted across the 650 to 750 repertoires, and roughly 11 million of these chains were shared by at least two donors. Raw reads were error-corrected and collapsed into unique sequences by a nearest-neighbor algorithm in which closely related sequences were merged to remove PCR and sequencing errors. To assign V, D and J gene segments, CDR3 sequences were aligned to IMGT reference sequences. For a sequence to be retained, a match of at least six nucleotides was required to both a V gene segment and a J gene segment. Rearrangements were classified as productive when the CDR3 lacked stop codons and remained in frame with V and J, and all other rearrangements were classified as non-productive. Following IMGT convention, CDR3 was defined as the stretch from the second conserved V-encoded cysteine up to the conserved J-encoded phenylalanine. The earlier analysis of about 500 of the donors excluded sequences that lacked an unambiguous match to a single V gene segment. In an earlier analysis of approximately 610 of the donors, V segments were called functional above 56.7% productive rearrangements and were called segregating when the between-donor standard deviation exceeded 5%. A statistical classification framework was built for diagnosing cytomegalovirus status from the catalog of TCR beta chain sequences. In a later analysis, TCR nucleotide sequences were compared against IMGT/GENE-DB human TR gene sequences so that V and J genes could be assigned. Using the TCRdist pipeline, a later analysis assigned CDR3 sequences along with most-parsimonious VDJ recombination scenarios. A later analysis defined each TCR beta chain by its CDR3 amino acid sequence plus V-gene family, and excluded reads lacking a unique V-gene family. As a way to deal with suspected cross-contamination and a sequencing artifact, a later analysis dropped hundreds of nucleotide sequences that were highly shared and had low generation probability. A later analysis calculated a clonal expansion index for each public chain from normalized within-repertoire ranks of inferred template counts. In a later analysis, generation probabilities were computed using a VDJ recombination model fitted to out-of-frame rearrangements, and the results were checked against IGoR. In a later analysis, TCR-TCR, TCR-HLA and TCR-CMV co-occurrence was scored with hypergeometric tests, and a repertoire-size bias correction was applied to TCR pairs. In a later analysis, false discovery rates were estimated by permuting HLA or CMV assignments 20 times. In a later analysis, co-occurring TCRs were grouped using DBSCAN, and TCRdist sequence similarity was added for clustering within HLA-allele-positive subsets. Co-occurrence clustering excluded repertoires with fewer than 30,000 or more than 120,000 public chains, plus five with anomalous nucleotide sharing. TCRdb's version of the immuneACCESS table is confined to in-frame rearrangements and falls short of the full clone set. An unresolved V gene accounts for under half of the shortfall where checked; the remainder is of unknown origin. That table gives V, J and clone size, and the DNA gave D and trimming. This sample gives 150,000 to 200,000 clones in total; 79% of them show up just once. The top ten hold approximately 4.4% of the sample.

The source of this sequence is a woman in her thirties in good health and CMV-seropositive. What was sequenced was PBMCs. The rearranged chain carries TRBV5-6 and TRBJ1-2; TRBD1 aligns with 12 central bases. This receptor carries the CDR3 CASSLVRDRGRGYTF. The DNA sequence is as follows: TGTGCCAGCAGCTTGGTGCGGGACAGGGGGCGAGGCTACACCTTC.